The 9 T cell receptor beta chains below all came from one sample that was sequenced in a study of response to subunit inactivated influenza vaccine. TCRdb independently ran MiXCR on the RT-PCR reads; one entry per CDR3 protein. The table includes 650,000 to 700,000 distinct CDR3 sequences, around 14% detected once. The sample here was PBMCs from blood, taken approximately 13 days after vaccination. The receptor source for this set is a man aged 45-65 years who received an inactivated influenza vaccine.

The chain combines TRBV4-3 with TRBJ1-5; no clear D gene. Germline CDR1 and CDR2: LGHNA and YSLEER. CDR3 length equals 16 residues. Deletions cut 0 bases from V and 5 bases from J, with 14 bases between. CDR3 protein: CASSQEWAGPDQPQHF. Written as DNA, the CDR3 is TGCGCCAGCAGCCAAGAGTGGGCAGGCCCAGATCAGCCCCAGCATTTT.

This clonotype turned up a few times. V usage is TRBV5-1 and J usage is TRBJ1-1; 7 positions agree with TRBD1. This CDR3 is built from 13 residues. The germline V gene has CDR1 SGHRS and CDR2 YFSETQ. With 4 bases clipped from V and 8 bases from J, the junction kept 8 bases outside the gene matches. CDR3 amino acids: CASSAGDRTEAFF. DNA of the CDR3: TGCGCCAGCAGCGCCGGGGACAGAACAGAAGCTTTCTTT.

This clonotype was seen at least ten times. The gene calls are TRBV7-9 and TRBJ1-1; the D gene is possibly TRBD1 (5 bases). Germline V lookup: CDR1 SEHNR, CDR2 FQNEAQ (reference sequence). With 4 bases removed from V and 4 bases from J, the gap between germline ends came to 7 bases. This CDR3 spans 12 amino acids. This CDR3 is CASSWGGTEAFF. CDR3 sequence (DNA): TGTGCCAGCAGCTGGGGGGGCACTGAAGCTTTCTTT.

This clonotype was counted between two and nine times. The V gene is TRBV5-1, the J gene TRBJ2-7; D call uncertain. The V gene's germline CDR1 is SGHRS and CDR2 YFSETQ. V gave up 0 bases and J gave up 2 bases, with 12 bases separating them. This CDR3 is built from 15 residues. CDR3 coding DNA: TGCGCCAGCAGCTTGGCCGGCAGCCTAACCTACGAGCAGTACTTC. Its protein product is CASSLAGSLTYEQYF.

A few counts support this clonotype. This chain uses TRBV12-3 or TRBV12-4 with TRBJ1-3; perhaps TRBD1 as D (5 bases). V gave up 6 bases and J gave up 5 bases, with 20 bases separating them. The CDR3 runs to 16 residues. The CDR3 DNA is TGTGCCAGCAGCTTCCTCGGGACTTCCGGCCGAAACACCATATATTTT. Amino acids: CASSFLGTSGRNTIYF.

CDR3 residues: CASSRTGGWEQFF. The CDR3 DNA sequence: TGTGCCAGCAGCCGAACAGGGGGGTGGGAGCAGTTCTTC. The rearrangement joins TRBV7-3 to TRBJ2-1, with 8 positions matching TRBD1. Germline CDR1 is SGHTA and CDR2 is FQGTGA. The CDR3 is 13 amino acids. V was pared by 5 bases and J by 10 bases, with 7 bases of the junction left unmatched.

This clonotype turned up a few times. At one end the junction does not follow the germline gene, possibly because of a read error. The chain has TRBV5-1 and TRBJ2-2; D gene uncertain. Germline V gene lookup returns CDR1 SGHRS and CDR2 YFSETQ. The CDR3 spans 13 residues. CDR3 region: CGSAETNTGELFF. The CDR3 DNA reads TGCGGCAGCGCGGAGACGAACACCGGGGAGCTGTTTTTT. The variable domain in full, with the rest retrieved from reference TRBV5-1 and TRBJ2-2, is KAGVTQTPRYLIKTRGQQVTLSCSPISGHRSVSWYQQTPGQGLQFLFEYFSETQRNKGNFPGRFSGRQFSNSRSEMNVSTLELGDSALYLCGSAETNTGELFFGEGSRLTVL.

This clonotype has a count of ten or more. V and J are TRBV12-3 or TRBV12-4 and TRBJ1-1, with 7 bases aligning to TRBD1. Trimming at V came to 4 bases and at J to 4 bases, leaving 12 bases not matched to a gene. The CDR3 spans 16 residues. The CDR3 is CASSSDRVSRVTEAFF. Written as DNA, the CDR3 is TGTGCCAGCAGTTCAGACAGGGTCAGTAGGGTCACTGAAGCTTTCTTT.

This clonotype has only a few counts. The gene calls are TRBV27 and TRBJ2-7; D might be TRBD1 (5 bases). The V end lost 1 base, the J end lost 0 bases, and 22 bases lay between the germline ends. This CDR3 spans 19 amino acids. Looked up from germline, CDR1 is MNHEY and CDR2 is SMNVEV (reference sequence). Here the CDR3 DNA reads TGTGCCAGCAGTTTATATGGGGCATCGTTACAGACACTCTCCTACGAGCAGTACTTC. It codes for CASSLYGASLQTLSYEQYF.